One sample yielded the 24 T cell receptor beta chains listed below, sequenced in a study of T cells in Graves' hyperthyroidism and ophthalmopathy. From RNA transcripts, TCR beta CDR3 regions were amplified. The HTBI primer set served for first-round RT-PCR of the TCR CDR3. TCRdb fed the multiplex PCR reads into MiXCR, producing one record per CDR3 protein. The table lists a few hundred thousand distinct CDR3 sequences, roughly 15% of them singletons. The sequencing sample was made of blood. These receptors came from a woman aged 40 to 50 with Graves' hyperthyroidism that later progressed to Graves' ophthalmopathy.

In its sample, this clonotype ranks as medium-sized. This sequence joins TRBV12-3 or TRBV12-4 and TRBJ1-1; D gene ambiguous. This CDR3 comprises 12 residues. V dropped 7 bases and J dropped 3 bases, with 9 bases sitting between them. In nucleotides, the CDR3 is TGTGCCAGCACCTCACCTTACACTGAAGCTTTCTTT. Translating gives CASTSPYTEAFF.

The sample holds many counts of this clonotype. J is TRBJ2-4 and V is TRBV27, with D tentatively TRBD1 or TRBD2 (5 bases each). This CDR3 is built from 14 residues. Per germline, CDR1 MNHEY and CDR2 SMNVEV (reference sequence). The V end lost 2 bases, the J end lost 5 bases, and 10 bases lay between the germline ends. The CDR3 nucleotides are TGTGCCAGCAGTTTAAATGGGGGTCAAAACATTCAGTACTTC. This sequence encodes CASSLNGGQNIQYF.

This clonotype turned up a few times. V is TRBV19 and J is TRBJ2-1; D could derive from TRBD1 or TRBD2 (5 bases each). V lost 5 bases and J 10 bases, leaving 18 bases between the germline ends. This CDR3 region has 14 residues. The germline gives CDR1 LNHDA, CDR2 SQIVND (reference sequence). The CDR3 nucleotides are TGTGCCAGTAGTTCCGGGACCGCGGTGGGGGAGCAGTTCTTC. It is translated as CASSSGTAVGEQFF. Supplemented by reference TRBV19 and TRBJ2-1, the full variable domain reads DGGITQSPKYLFRKEGQNVTLSCEQNLNHDAMYWYRQDPGQGLRLIYYSQIVNDFQKGDIAEGYSVSREKKESFPLTVTSAQKNPTAFYLCASSSGTAVGEQFFGPGTRLTVL.

The chain uses TRBV18 and TRBJ2-7; maybe TRBD2 (5 bases). The CDR3 loop spans 15 amino acids. Germline CDR1 and CDR2: KGHSH and LQKENI. The V end was cut by 4 bases, the J end by 0 bases, with 13 bases between. Here the CDR3 DNA reads TGTGCCAGCTCACGTCGAACTAGGGACTCCTACGAGCAGTACTTC. Translation: CASSRRTRDSYEQYF.

This clonotype has just a few counts. This rearrangement joins TRBV5-4 to TRBJ2-2; TRBD1 matches 9 bases. The CDR3 is 16 residues long. Trimming at V came to 3 bases and at J to 5 bases, leaving 8 bases not matched to a gene. Germline values: CDR1 SGHNT, CDR2 YYREEE (reference sequence). Here the CDR3 DNA reads TGTGCCAGCAGCTACGGGACAGGGTTTTGGACCGGGGAGCTGTTTTTT. Translated, it gives CASSYGTGFWTGELFF. The whole variable domain, filled in from reference TRBV5-4 and TRBJ2-2, reads ETGVTQSPTHLIKTRGQQVTLRCSSQSGHNTVSWYQQALGQGPQFIFQYYREEENGRGNFPPRFSGLQFPNYSSELNVNALELDDSALYLCASSYGTGFWTGELFFGEGSRLTVL.

This clonotype was picked up many times. The chain joins TRBV19 to TRBJ1-1, with a weak D call TRBD1 (6 bases). V was shortened by 7 bases and J by 5 bases, with 23 bases between the two germline ends. The CDR3 has 16 residues. Per the germline V gene, CDR1 is LNHDA and CDR2 is SQIVND (reference sequence). The CDR3 loop is CASINRQGNLGTEAFF. Here the CDR3 DNA reads TGTGCCAGTATTAATCGGCAGGGGAATTTGGGGACTGAAGCTTTCTTT.

This clonotype has a count of ten or more. This chain joins TRBV7-8 and TRBJ2-1, with a weak D call TRBD2 (6 bases). The V and J ends lost 5 bases and 7 bases respectively, with 21 bases between them. The CDR3 is 16 residues long. Looked up from germline, CDR1 is SGHVS and CDR2 is FQNEAQ. CDR3 bases: TGTGCCAGCAGCACCGCTATAGCGGTCAAAACGAATGAGCAGTTCTTC. Translating gives CASSTAIAVKTNEQFF. The full variable domain, rest sourced from reference TRBV7-8 and TRBJ2-1, is GAGVSQSPRYKVAKRGQDVALRCDPISGHVSLFWYQQALGQGPEFLTYFQNEAQLDKSGLPSDRFFAERPEGSVSTLKIQRTQQEDSAVYLCASSTAIAVKTNEQFFGPGTRLTVL.

The sample holds many counts of this clonotype. V gene TRBV6-2 or TRBV6-3 combines with J gene TRBJ1-1; D might be TRBD1 (6 bases). V was pared by 0 bases and J by 4 bases, with 12 bases between. CDR3 length: 15 residues. Germline CDR1 is MNHEY and CDR2 is SVGEGT. CDR3 in amino acids: CASSYSTTGSTEAFF. CDR3 DNA: TGTGCCAGCAGTTACTCGACGACAGGAAGCACTGAAGCTTTCTTT.

This clonotype has more than one count but fewer than ten. V is TRBV7-3 and J is TRBJ2-3, with D unresolved. The germline gives CDR1 SGHTA, CDR2 FQGTGA. V was clipped by 2 bases and J by 2 bases, with 8 bases between them. CDR3 size: 14 residues. CDR3 DNA: TGTGCCAGCAGCTTACGAGGAGACACAGATACGCAGTATTTT. It encodes CASSLRGDTDTQYF.

This clonotype was found many times. J is TRBJ2-2 and V is TRBV6-5, with D possibly matching TRBD2 (6 bases). This CDR3 has 14 amino acids. Trimming left V 6 bases short and J 4 bases short, with 12 bases between. The V gene's germline CDR1 is MNHEY and CDR2 SVGAGI. The CDR3 is CASSYRGTTGELFF. The CDR3 region has the DNA TGTGCCAGCAGCTACCGGGGGACCACCGGGGAGCTGTTTTTT.

This clonotype was detected many times. This chain uses TRBV5-1 with TRBJ2-5, with D possibly being TRBD2 (5 bases). Germline CDR1 is SGHRS and CDR2 is YFSETQ. The CDR3 spans 17 residues. Trimming removed 1 base at V and 2 bases at J, with 18 bases between. Here the CDR3 DNA reads TGCGCCAGCAGCTTGAGCGGAGCCCTCATACAACAAGAGACCCAGTACTTC. This encodes CASSLSGALIQQETQYF. The full variable domain, completed using reference TRBV5-1 and TRBJ2-5, is KAGVTQTPRYLIKTRGQQVTLSCSPISGHRSVSWYQQTPGQGLQFLFEYFSETQRNKGNFPGRFSGRQFSNSRSEMNVSTLELGDSALYLCASSLSGALIQQETQYFGPGTRLLVL.

As regards this clonotype: It may be a read error: a sequence one base away is much more abundant. V usage is TRBV27 and J usage is TRBJ2-2; D gene ambiguous. The V end lost 5 bases, the J end lost 3 bases, and 13 bases lay between the germline ends. The CDR3 has 15 amino acids. From germline, CDR1 is MNHEY and CDR2 SMNVEV (reference sequence). CDR3 sequence (DNA): TGTGCCAGCAGTCCGCGAACAATTCACACCGGGGAGCTGTTTTTT. The encoded protein is CASSPRTIHTGELFF.

This clonotype was found many times. This chain uses TRBV30 with TRBJ1-1; unclear D gene. Germline loops: CDR1 GTSNPN, CDR2 SVGIG (reference sequence). Trimming cost V 4 bases and J 0 bases, with 9 bases left between them. The CDR3 has 13 amino acids. The CDR3 sequence is CAWKGDMNTEAFF. The CDR3 DNA sequence: TGTGCCTGGAAGGGAGACATGAACACTGAAGCTTTCTTT.

This clonotype appeared a few times. The rearrangement uses TRBV5-6 and TRBJ2-1; a weak D match, TRBD1 (6 bases). The germline CDR1 and CDR2 sequences are SGHDT and YYEEEE. This CDR3 is built from 14 residues. V was cut by 7 bases and J by 8 bases, with 19 bases left in between. In DNA form, the CDR3 reads TGTGCCAGCGACAGGTGGACCCTCTTCGATGAGCAGTTCTTC. It encodes CASDRWTLFDEQFF.

This clonotype has only a few counts. The gene calls are TRBV7-2 and TRBJ1-2; D possibly corresponds to TRBD1 (5 bases). The CDR3 consists of 17 residues. Germline V gene lookup returns CDR1 SGHTA and CDR2 FQGNSA. With 4 bases removed from V and 3 bases from J, the gap between germline ends came to 21 bases. Written as DNA, the CDR3 is TGTGCCAGCAGCTCTTATATCCTCCGGGACGGGTACTATGGCTACACCTTC. This translates into CASSSYILRDGYYGYTF.

This clonotype has at least ten counts. This chain connects TRBV18 to TRBJ2-5, with unresolved D. Germline V gene sequence: CDR1 KGHSH, CDR2 LQKENI. The CDR3 sequence is 14 residues long. The V end was cut by 6 bases, the J end by 1 base, with 12 bases between. CDR3: CASSLLSRQETQYF. CDR3 bases: TGTGCCAGCTCCCTTCTTAGTCGCCAAGAGACCCAGTACTTC. The whole variable domain, filled in from reference TRBV18 and TRBJ2-5, reads NAGVMQNPRHLVRRRGQEARLRCSPMKGHSHVYWYRQLPEEGLKFMVYLQKENIIDESGMPKERFSAEFPKEGPSILRIQQVVRGDSAAYFCASSLLSRQETQYFGPGTRLLVL.

This clonotype was counted many times. This chain uses TRBV28 with TRBJ2-1; D ambiguous. Deletions cut 8 bases from V and 8 bases from J, with 19 bases between. Germline-derived CDR1 and CDR2 are MDHEN and SYDVKM. The CDR3 totals 14 residues. Here the CDR3 DNA reads TGTGCCAGCGGAGACCTAGGACGGCAGTATGAGCAGTTCTTC. Protein: CASGDLGRQYEQFF.

This clonotype was picked up one time. V usage is TRBV15 and J usage is TRBJ2-3; TRBD1 might be the D (5 bases). CDR3 length equals 15 residues. Germline values: CDR1 LNHNV, CDR2 YYDKDF (reference sequence). V was cut by 0 bases and J by 4 bases, with 11 bases left in between. The CDR3: CATSRDGAYPDTQYF. The CDR3 DNA sequence: TGTGCCACCAGCAGAGATGGGGCGTACCCAGATACGCAGTATTTT.

This clonotype was picked up many times. This chain uses TRBV2 with TRBJ2-2; D ambiguous. The germline V and J ends were trimmed by 6 bases and 6 bases, with 17 bases remaining between them. The CDR3 loop spans 15 amino acids. The germline V gene has CDR1 SNHLY and CDR2 FYNNEI. In nucleotides, the CDR3 is TGTGCCAGCAGCGTCCACCCACGTTTGTCCGGGGAGCTGTTTTTT. It specifies CASSVHPRLSGELFF.

This clonotype was counted at least ten times. The CDR3 region has the DNA TGCAGTGCTAGAGATCTAGCGGGAACAGATACGCAGTATTTT. This gives the protein CSARDLAGTDTQYF. The J gene is TRBJ2-3, the V gene TRBV20-1; TRBD2 matches at 9 bases. CDR1 and CDR2 (germline): DFQATT, SNEGSKA (reference sequence). Losses at the gene ends were 0 bases for V and 3 bases for J; bases not matched to a gene: 1. The CDR3 has 14 residues.

The table lists this clonotype with many counts. This chain's CDR3 is CAISVGDSDGYTF. CDR3 coding DNA: TGTGCCATCAGTGTTGGAGATAGCGATGGCTACACCTTC. This chain links TRBV10-3 with TRBJ1-2; D uncertain. V was trimmed by 4 bases and J by 6 bases, leaving 12 bases between them. This CDR3 region has 13 residues. Germline V gene data show CDR1 as ENHRY and CDR2 as SYGVKD.

This clonotype was recorded at least ten times. This chain uses TRBV20-1 with TRBJ2-5; tentative D call: TRBD2 (5 bases). V shed 6 bases and J shed 5 bases, with 19 bases lying between them. The CDR3 consists of 14 residues. In germline, CDR1 is DFQATT, CDR2 SNEGSKA (reference sequence). The CDR3 DNA follows: TGCAGTGCCCCTTGGGCGGGCCGAGGGGAGACCCAGTACTTC. Encoded protein: CSAPWAGRGETQYF.

This clonotype showed up many times. The genes are TRBV5-1 and TRBJ2-7; the match to TRBD2 covers 7 bases. The V and J ends lost 5 bases and 4 bases, in that order; junction bases with no gene match: 3. CDR3 size: 12 residues. From germline, CDR1 is SGHRS and CDR2 YFSETQ. The CDR3 nucleotides are TGCGCCAGCAGGGCTAGCGGATACGAGCAGTACTTC. As protein: CASRASGYEQYF.

This clonotype has at least ten counts. This rearrangement joins TRBV9 to TRBJ1-1; 7 nucleotides line up with TRBD1. CDR3 length equals 15 residues. Per germline, CDR1 SGDLS and CDR2 YYNGEE. V lost 0 bases and J lost 2; bases outside the gene matches: 4. This CDR3 reads CASSVVRGHNTEAFF. CDR3 sequence (DNA): TGTGCCAGCAGCGTAGTGAGGGGGCATAACACTGAAGCTTTCTTT.